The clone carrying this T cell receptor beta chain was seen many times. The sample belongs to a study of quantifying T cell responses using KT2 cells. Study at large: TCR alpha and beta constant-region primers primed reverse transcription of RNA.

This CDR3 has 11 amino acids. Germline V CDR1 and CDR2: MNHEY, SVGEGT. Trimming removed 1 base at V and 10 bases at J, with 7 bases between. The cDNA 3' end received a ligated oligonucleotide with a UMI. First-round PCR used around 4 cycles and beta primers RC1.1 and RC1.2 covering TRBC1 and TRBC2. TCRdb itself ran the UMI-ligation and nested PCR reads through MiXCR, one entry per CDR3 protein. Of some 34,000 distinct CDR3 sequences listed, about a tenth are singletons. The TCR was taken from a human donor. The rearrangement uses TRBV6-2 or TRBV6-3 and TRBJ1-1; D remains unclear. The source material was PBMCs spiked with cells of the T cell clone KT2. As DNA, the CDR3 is TGTGCCAGCAGTTACTTTGGTTCAGCTTTCTTT. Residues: CASSYFGSAFF.